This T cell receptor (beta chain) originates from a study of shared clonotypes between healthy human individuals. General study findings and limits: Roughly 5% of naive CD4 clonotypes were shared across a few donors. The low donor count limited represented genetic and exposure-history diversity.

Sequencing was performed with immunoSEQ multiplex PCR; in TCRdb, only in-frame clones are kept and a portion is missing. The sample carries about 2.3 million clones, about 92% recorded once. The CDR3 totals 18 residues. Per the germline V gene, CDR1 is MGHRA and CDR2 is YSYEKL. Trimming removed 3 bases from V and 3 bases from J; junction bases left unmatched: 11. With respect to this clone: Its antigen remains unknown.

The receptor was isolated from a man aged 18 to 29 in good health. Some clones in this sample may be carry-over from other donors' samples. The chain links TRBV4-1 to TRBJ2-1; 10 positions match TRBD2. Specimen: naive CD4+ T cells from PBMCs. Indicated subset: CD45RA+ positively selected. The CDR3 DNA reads TGCGCCAGCAGCCACACCACCCGGACTAGCGGAGACTACAATGAGCAGTTCTTC. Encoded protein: CASSHTTRTSGDYNEQFF.